This T cell receptor beta chain emerged from a study of cytomegalovirus exposure and HLA in healthy donors. CDR3 length equals 14 residues. Trimming removed 4 bases at V and 1 base at J, with 13 bases between. The germline CDR1 and CDR2 sequences are SQVTM and ANQGSEA. 60 Vbeta and 13 Jbeta primers were used in PCR. Sequenced by immunoSEQ multiplex PCR; TCRdb stores in-frame clones only, minus some. The sample carries about 43,000 clones, around 53% recorded once. Study-level findings and limits: The number of N-insertions in an Asian-associated ancestry cluster was reportedly below the roughly 620-donor mean in a later analysis. Roughly uniform sequencing depth across donors was assumed, possibly incorrectly. A later analysis, which compared TCR beta chains of equal frequency, found the HLA-associated ones more clonally expanded.

Details on this clone: Its antigen is currently unknown.

The source is a man in his sixties in good health and CMV-seronegative. Sequencing was carried out using PBMCs. The chain joins TRBV29-1 to TRBJ1-1, with D perhaps TRBD1 (6 bases). The CDR3 DNA follows: TGCAGCGTTGGATTTCAGGGGCCGAACACTGAAGCTTTCTTT. Its protein is CSVGFQGPNTEAFF.